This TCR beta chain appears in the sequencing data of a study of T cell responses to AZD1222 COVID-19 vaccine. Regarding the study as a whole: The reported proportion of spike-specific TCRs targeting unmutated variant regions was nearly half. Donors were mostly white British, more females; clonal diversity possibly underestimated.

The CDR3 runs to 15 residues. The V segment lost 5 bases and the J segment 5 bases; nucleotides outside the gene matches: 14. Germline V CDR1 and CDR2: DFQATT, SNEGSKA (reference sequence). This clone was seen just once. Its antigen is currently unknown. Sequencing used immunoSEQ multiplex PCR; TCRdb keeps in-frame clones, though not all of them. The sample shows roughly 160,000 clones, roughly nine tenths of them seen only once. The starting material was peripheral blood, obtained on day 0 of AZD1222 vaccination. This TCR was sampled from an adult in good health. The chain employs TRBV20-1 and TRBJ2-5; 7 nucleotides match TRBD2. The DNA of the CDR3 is TGCAGTGCTCGTGATCGGGGGAGGGCCGGTGAGACCCAGTACTTC. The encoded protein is CSARDRGRAGETQYF.